Sequencing of this TCR beta chain was carried out in a study of spatial heterogeneity in lung cancer. As for time point: sample taken at primary tumor resection. From tumor, nontumor lung or frozen PBMC, whole RNA was taken unsorted for sequencing. This clonotype is classed as medium-sized. The antigen is undetermined. Study findings and constraints: Intratumoral expanded alpha and beta TCR counts were found to track tumor mutation counts.

TCRdb re-derived calls from the 5' RACE reads in MiXCR, one entry per CDR3 protein. The sample contains a few thousand distinct CDR3 sequences, 2.4% of which appear only once. Sequenced here: lung tumor tissue, sampled at surgery. The TCR originated in a male donor with early-stage non-small cell lung cancer.

CDR3 sequence: CASSAHDSSAGGYTF. The CDR3 nucleotides are TGTGCCAGCAGCGCCCATGACAGCTCCGCGGGGGGCTACACCTTC. The gene calls are TRBV7-3 and TRBJ1-2; possibly TRBD1 for D (5 bases). CDR1 is SGHTA, CDR2 FQGTGA, per germline. V lost 5 bases to trimming and J lost 8 bases, with 21 bases between them. The CDR3 sequence is 15 residues long.